The 18 T cell receptor beta chains presented below share a single source sample, sequenced in a study of T-cell reconstitution after alpha-beta-depleted transplantation in children (dated by TCRdb to 2016 to 2017). Libraries were prepared through PCR. The instrument given in TCRdb is Illumina HiSeq 2500. To normalize quantification of the TCRbeta repertoire, the TCR libraries were built with molecular barcoding that relied on unique molecular identifiers. TCRdb redid the processing of the public reads, applying fastp at Q25 and MiXCR, and retained in-frame beta chains. Merged by CDR3 protein, the rows form single entries marked with the most common genes and DNA. The sample table records over 550,000 distinct CDR3 sequences; about 11% of these occur just once. Less than 5% of the sample comes from the top ten. Sample: PBMCs from the stem cell graft donor, taken from the stem cell graft. Every receptor here comes from a human donor who donated a stem cell graft to a child with acute myeloid leukemia.

This clonotype was seen repeatedly, ten times or more. The chain links TRBV20-1 to TRBJ2-1; 10 bases are shared with TRBD2. The CDR3 spans 16 residues. J was trimmed by 10 bases and V by 4 bases; bases with no gene match: 16. Germline V gene data show CDR1 as DFQATT and CDR2 as SNEGSKA (reference sequence). CDR3 nucleotide sequence: TGCAGTGCTACCCTCCTCGGGACTAGCGCCCTTTTGGAGCAGTTCTTC. As protein: CSATLLGTSALLEQFF.

This clonotype was recorded many times. V usage is TRBV20-1 and J usage is TRBJ2-7; TRBD1 or TRBD2 may be the D gene (5 bases each). This CDR3 spans 13 amino acids. V shed 3 bases and J shed 0 bases, with 9 bases lying between them. Germline V gene data show CDR1 as DFQATT and CDR2 as SNEGSKA (reference sequence). The CDR3 spells CSARGTASYEQYF. CDR3 nucleotide sequence: TGCAGTGCTAGGGGGACGGCCTCCTACGAGCAGTACTTC.

This clonotype was counted many times. This rearrangement joins TRBV2 to TRBJ2-1; D remains unclear. Germline loops: CDR1 SNHLY, CDR2 FYNNEI. This CDR3 contains 14 residues. The V end was cut by 8 bases, the J end by 4 bases, with 15 bases between. The CDR3 reads CASQGPARYNEQFF. DNA for the CDR3: TGTGCCAGCCAAGGGCCAGCGAGATACAATGAGCAGTTCTTC.

The chain has TRBV27 and TRBJ1-3; TRBD1 is a possible D gene (5 bases). CDR1 and CDR2 from the germline V gene are MNHEY and SMNVEV (reference sequence). Trimming removed 5 bases at V and 4 bases at J, with 21 bases between. The CDR3 extends over 17 amino acids. The CDR3 sequence: CASSPLWDSARGNTIYF. The CDR3, as DNA: TGTGCCAGCAGTCCCCTCTGGGACTCAGCAAGGGGAAACACCATATATTTT.

This rearrangement joins TRBV20-1 to TRBJ2-3; D unclear. Germline V lookup: CDR1 DFQATT, CDR2 SNEGSKA (reference sequence). CDR3 length equals 14 residues. The ends were cut back, 3 bases at V and 2 bases at J, with 12 bases in the middle. Written as DNA, the CDR3 is TGCAGTGCTAGTCCCTCTGGCAACACAGATACGCAGTATTTT. It specifies CSASPSGNTDTQYF.

This clonotype showed up just a few times. The chain joins TRBV11-3 to TRBJ2-1, with no clear D. V was trimmed by 2 bases and J by 5 bases, leaving 10 bases between them. Germline V gene sequence: CDR1 SGHNT, CDR2 YENEEA. This CDR3 has 14 amino acids. CDR3 sequence reads: CASSLNPANNEQFF. In nucleotides, the CDR3 is TGTGCCAGCAGCTTAAACCCGGCGAACAATGAGCAGTTCTTC.

This clonotype showed up just a few times. The chain employs TRBV28 and TRBJ2-1; the D gene is possibly TRBD2 (6 bases). This CDR3 spans 12 amino acids. CDR1 and CDR2 (germline): MDHEN, SYDVKM. V gave up 5 bases and J gave up 15 bases, with 17 bases separating them. In DNA, the CDR3 is TGTGCCAGCAGTGCCGGGACTCAGTACCGGTTCTTC. Protein: CASSAGTQYRFF.

This clonotype has ten or more counts. The chain recombines TRBV20-1 with TRBJ2-1; 8 bases are shared with TRBD2. Per the germline V gene, CDR1 is DFQATT and CDR2 is SNEGSKA (reference sequence). CDR3 size: 15 residues. The J segment lost 3 bases and the V segment lost 6 bases, leaving 10 bases of the junction unmatched. As DNA, the CDR3 is TGCAGTGCCCCTATCTCCAGCGGGAGCTACAATGAGCAGTTCTTC. Its protein is CSAPISSGSYNEQFF.

The genes are TRBV6-1 and TRBJ2-2, with TRBD2 identical over 7 bases. The CDR3 covers 16 residues. Germline CDR1 MNHNS, CDR2 SASEGT. The V and J ends lost 11 bases and 3 bases, in that order; junction bases with no gene match: 15. This CDR3 reads CAARAREFSDTGELFF. CDR3 DNA sequence: TGTGCCGCCCGGGCGCGGGAGTTCTCGGACACCGGGGAGCTGTTTTTT.

This clonotype has at least ten counts. The chain couples TRBV29-1 to TRBJ2-5, with TRBD2 as a possible D gene (6 bases). V was clipped by 8 bases and J by 2 bases, with 15 bases between them. Germline CDR1 SQVTM, CDR2 ANQGSEA. The CDR3 length is 13 residues. CDR3 amino acids: CSCLGGAQETQYF. CDR3 in DNA: TGCAGCTGTTTGGGGGGTGCTCAAGAGACCCAGTACTTC.

This clonotype was detected a few times. The chain links TRBV5-1 to TRBJ2-5; 11 bases line up with TRBD2. Germline CDR1 is SGHRS and CDR2 is YFSETQ. The CDR3 consists of 15 residues. Trimming took 0 bases from V and 4 from J; bases not matched to a gene: 2. The CDR3 nucleotides are TGCGCCAGCAGCTTGGGACTAGCGGGATCAGAGACCCAGTACTTC. Residues: CASSLGLAGSETQYF.

This clonotype has only a few counts. CDR3 coding DNA: TGCAGCGTTGAAGATCCCGGGACGGGGCAGTACTTC. Protein product: CSVEDPGTGQYF. This chain joins TRBV29-1 and TRBJ2-7; tentatively, D is TRBD1 or TRBD2 (5 bases each). Germline CDR1 and CDR2: SQVTM and ANQGSEA. The CDR3 spans 12 residues. V lost 0 bases, J lost 9 bases, and 12 bases lay in between.

The chain uses TRBV4-3 and TRBJ2-7; no clear D gene. Trimming cost V 1 base and J 0 bases, with 7 bases left between them. Per the germline V gene, CDR1 is LGHNA and CDR2 is YSLEER. CDR3 size: 14 residues. The DNA for the CDR3 is TGCGCCAGCAGCCAAGTACGTTTCTCCTACGAGCAGTACTTC. It yields the protein CASSQVRFSYEQYF.

The chain joins TRBV29-1 to TRBJ2-2, with TRBD2 matching 11 bases. Germline V lookup: CDR1 SQVTM, CDR2 ANQGSEA. CDR3 length: 14 residues. With 7 bases clipped from V and 5 bases from J, the junction kept 6 bases outside the gene matches. DNA for the CDR3: TGCAGCGGTCGCGGGACTAGCGGTACCGGGGAGCTGTTTTTT. Its translation is CSGRGTSGTGELFF.

This chain joins TRBV7-9 and TRBJ2-7; TRBD2 agrees at 7 bases. Per the germline V gene, CDR1 is SEHNR and CDR2 is FQNEAQ (reference sequence). This CDR3 contains 15 residues. V shed 4 bases and J 6 bases; nucleotides not matched to a gene: 12. The CDR3 DNA sequence: TGTGCCAGCAGCTCTGGGAACAGCGGGGTAAGCGAGCAGTACTTC. Protein product: CASSSGNSGVSEQYF.

This clonotype showed up many times. V usage is TRBV27 and J usage is TRBJ2-3; 7 bases align to TRBD1. Looked up from germline, CDR1 is MNHEY and CDR2 is SMNVEV (reference sequence). The CDR3 is 14 amino acids. V lost 5 bases, J lost 4 bases, and 6 bases stayed unmatched. The CDR3, as DNA: TGTGCCAGCAGTACCCAGGGGGATTCAGATACGCAGTATTTT. Its translation: CASSTQGDSDTQYF.

This clonotype came up a few times. The chain recombines TRBV6-2 or TRBV6-3 with TRBJ2-7; D possibly corresponds to TRBD1 (6 bases). V lost 1 base, J lost 3 bases, and 19 bases lay in between. The CDR3 loop spans 17 amino acids. Germline-derived CDR1 and CDR2 are MNHEY and SVGEGT. This CDR3 is CASSYFTRTDIIYEQYF. Here the CDR3 DNA reads TGTGCCAGCAGTTACTTTACCCGGACAGATATAATCTACGAGCAGTACTTC.

The chain joins TRBV20-1 to TRBJ2-5; D call uncertain. CDR3 length: 14 amino acids. The germline gives CDR1 DFQATT, CDR2 SNEGSKA (reference sequence). Trimming shortened V by 6 bases and J by 3 bases, and 17 bases separated the two germline ends. CDR3 amino acids: CSARPEFWEETQYF. In nucleotides, the CDR3 is TGCAGTGCCAGACCGGAATTCTGGGAAGAGACCCAGTACTTC.